Given below is one T cell receptor beta chain in context. The target antigen is unknown. These data belong to a study of blood T cells in healthy people across ages. Study-level points and caveats: Naive T cell percentage strongly correlated with TCR beta diversity. The study regarded diversity estimates from one million T cells as underestimates. Possibly, changes in expanded clonotypes were confounded because donor CMV status was unknown. TCR beta diversity per million T cells fell roughly linearly with age.

A second PCR of 7 to 11 cycles used a sample-barcoded 5' primer and a J-beta primer mix. TCRdb reprocessed the 5' RACE reads with MiXCR, giving one entry per CDR3 protein. The sample contains 890,000 or so distinct CDR3 sequences, 55% to 65% of which appear only once. The TCR was taken from a man aged 25-45 years in good health. The specimen was blood.

The CDR3 DNA reads as TGTGCCAGCACCTTCTATGGGGGGACCCAGTACTTC. This encodes CASTFYGGTQYF. The chain has TRBV28 and TRBJ2-5; D is perhaps TRBD1 or TRBD2 (5 bases each). The V end lost 7 bases, the J end lost 7 bases, and 13 bases lay between the germline ends. Germline V lookup: CDR1 MDHEN, CDR2 SYDVKM. This CDR3 is 12 amino acids long. Based on the CDR3 plus reference TRBV28 and TRBJ2-5, the full variable domain is DVKVTQSSRYLVKRTGEKVFLECVQDMDHENMFWYRQDPGLGLRLIYFSYDVKMKEKGDIPEGYSVSREKKERFSLILESASTNQTSMYLCASTFYGGTQYFGPGTRLLVL.